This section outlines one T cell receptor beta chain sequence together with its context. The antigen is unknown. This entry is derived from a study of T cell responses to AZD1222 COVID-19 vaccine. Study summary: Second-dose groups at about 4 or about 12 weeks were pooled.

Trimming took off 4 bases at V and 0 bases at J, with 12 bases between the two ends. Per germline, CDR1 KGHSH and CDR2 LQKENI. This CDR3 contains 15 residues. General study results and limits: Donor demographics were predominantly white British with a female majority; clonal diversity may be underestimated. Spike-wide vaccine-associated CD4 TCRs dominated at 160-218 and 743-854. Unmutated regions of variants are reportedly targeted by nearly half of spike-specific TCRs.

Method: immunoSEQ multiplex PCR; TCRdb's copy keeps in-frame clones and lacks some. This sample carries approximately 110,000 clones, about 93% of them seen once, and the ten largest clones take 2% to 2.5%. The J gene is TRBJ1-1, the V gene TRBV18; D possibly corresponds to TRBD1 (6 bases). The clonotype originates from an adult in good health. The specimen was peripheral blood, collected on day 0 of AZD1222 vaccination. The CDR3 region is CASSLLDSLNTEAFF. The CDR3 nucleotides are TGTGCCAGCTCACTTTTGGACAGCTTGAACACTGAAGCTTTCTTT.